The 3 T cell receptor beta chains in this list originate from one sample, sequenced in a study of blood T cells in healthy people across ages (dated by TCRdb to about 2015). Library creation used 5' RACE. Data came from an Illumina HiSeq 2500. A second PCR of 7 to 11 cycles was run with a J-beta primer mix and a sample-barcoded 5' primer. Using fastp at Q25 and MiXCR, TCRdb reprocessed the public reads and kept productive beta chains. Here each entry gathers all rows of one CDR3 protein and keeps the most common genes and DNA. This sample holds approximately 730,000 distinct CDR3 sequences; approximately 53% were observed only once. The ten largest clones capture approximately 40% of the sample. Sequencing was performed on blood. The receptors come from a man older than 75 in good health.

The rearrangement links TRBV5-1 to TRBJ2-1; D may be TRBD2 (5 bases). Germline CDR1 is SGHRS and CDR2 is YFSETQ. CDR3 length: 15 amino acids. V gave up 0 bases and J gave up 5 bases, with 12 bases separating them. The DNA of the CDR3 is TGCGCCAGCAGCTTGGCTCCCGGGGTGAACAATGAGCAGTTCTTC. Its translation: CASSLAPGVNNEQFF.

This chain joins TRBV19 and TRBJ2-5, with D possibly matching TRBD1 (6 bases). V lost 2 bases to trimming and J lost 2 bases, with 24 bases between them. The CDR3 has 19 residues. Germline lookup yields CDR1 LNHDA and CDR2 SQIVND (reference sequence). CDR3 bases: TGTGCCAGTAGTATATCTTCCCCCCGCGACAGGTTTCGACAAGAGACCCAGTACTTC. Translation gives CASSISSPRDRFRQETQYF.

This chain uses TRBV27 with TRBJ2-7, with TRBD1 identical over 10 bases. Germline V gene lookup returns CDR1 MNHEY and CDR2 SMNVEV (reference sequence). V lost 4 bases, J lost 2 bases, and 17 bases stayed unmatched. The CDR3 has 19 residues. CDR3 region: CASSSGLGTGAAWTYEQYF. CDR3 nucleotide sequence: TGTGCCAGCAGTTCAGGGCTGGGGACAGGGGCTGCTTGGACCTACGAGCAGTACTTC.